This T cell receptor beta chain was retrieved from a study of vaccination effects on CD4 cells after COVID-19. Only in-frame clones appear in the TCRdb table, and some are missing; sequencing was by immunoSEQ multiplex PCR. The profile shows approximately 70,000 clones, 65% to 80% of them singletons. Whole-study findings and limits: After vaccination of healthy people, only 1 of 255 vaccine-induced clones cross-reacted with common cold coronaviruses.

Concerning this clone: Antigen specificity is unknown.

CD4+ T cells were isolated after 10 days of culture. Participants were given two doses of BNT162b2 or mRNA-1273 vaccine. No vaccinee had earlier SARS-CoV-2 infection, and nucleocapsid antibodies were negative. This material consisted of CD4+ T cells from PBMCs cultured without peptide, taken after COVID-19 vaccination. The clonotype comes from a human donor who received a COVID-19 vaccine.

In nucleotides, the CDR3 is TGCGCCAGCAGCCAAGTGGAGGGCGATGAGCAGTTCTTC. Translation: CASSQVEGDEQFF. The chain uses TRBV4-1 and TRBJ2-1; D possibly corresponds to TRBD2 (6 bases). The CDR3 has 13 residues. V was clipped by 1 base and J by 8 bases, with 9 bases between them. From germline, CDR1 is MGHRA and CDR2 YSYEKL.